The source of this T cell receptor beta chain is a study of blood T cell repertoires in COVID-19 (dated by TCRdb to the early 2020s). Regarding the research as a whole: The collaborator samples originated in the United States, Italy and Spain and spanned the acute and convalescent phases of COVID-19. The material from the prospective study consisted of cDNA or gDNA derived from T cells, B-cell-depleted T cells, or PBMCs. Subjects who had been exposed to COVID-19, were actively infected with it, or had recovered from it provided the deeply sampled blood TCRbeta repertoires that made up the dataset. The repertoires were released in a freely available public database intended as a resource for research on the immune response to SARS-CoV-2. The samples were drawn from two sources: the first 160 participants of the ongoing ImmuneRACE study, and approximately 1,300 subjects contributed by 6 global collaborators. Nearly every sample came with metadata listing a de-identified subject ID, COVID-19 status, age in years and sex. Where available, HLA class I and class II types were obtained from metadata supplied by the sample provider rather than from assay-based typing.

Points on this clone: What antigen it recognizes has not been identified. No per-base quality is available; no much larger clone lies one base away.

CDR1 KGHSH and CDR2 LQKENI are derived from the germline V gene. The CDR3 goes from the cysteine to the phenylalanine over 15 residues. Only the CDR3 DNA is retained, 45 bases long and in frame from the first base. V and J are truncated by 2 bases and 1 base respectively, leaving an intervening sequence of 10 bases. The research as a whole found: The amount of clinical and demographic metadata varied by source and participant and was provided uncurated.

At one collaborating source in Seattle, patients were enrolled during active infection and were followed longitudinally through the course of disease. Each collaborating institution followed its own protocols to collect whole blood in K2EDTA tubes. For TCRbeta analysis, collaborator samples were shipped as frozen whole blood, as isolated PBMCs, or as DNA extracted from either sample type. The immunoSEQ Assay, a bias-controlled multiplex PCR, was used to amplify TCRbeta CDR3 regions from genomic DNA. The authors' analysis ran thus. The number of nucleated cells in each sample was estimated from the amplification of reference gene primers within the assay. To quantify the absolute abundance of each unique TCRbeta CDR3 rearrangement, sequence reads were collapsed and filtered. Productive Simpson clonality was computed per sample as the square root of Simpson's diversity index over productive rearrangements. This immuneACCESS table, as held by TCRdb, lists in-frame sequences with V and J called but not all clones. Of the missing ones, under half trace to an unresolved V gene in checked studies; the others have no known cause. The DNA gave D and trimming, while V, J and clone size come from that table. The sample table holds 270,000 or so clones, of which roughly nine tenths were seen once. The top ten constitute approximately 12% of the sample.

This clonotype was sampled from a young woman with COVID-19, enrolled during active disease. Input material: peripheral blood. The chain joins TRBV18 to TRBJ2-3, with TRBD2 as a weak D call on 6 bases. The encoded CDR3 is CASSPLADRTDTQYF. The nucleotide sequence is TGTGCCAGCTCACCATTAGCGGACCGCACAGATACGCAGTATTTT.